What follows are 13 T cell receptor beta chains derived from one specimen sequenced in a study of tumor and adjacent non-tumor tissue in lung cancer. This sample's RNA came from whole unsorted tissue. Three rounds of nested PCR, following a modified ARM-PCR protocol, produced the TCRbeta library. One entry per CDR3 protein, called by TCRdb with MiXCR from the multiplex PCR reads. Found here are 60,000 to 95,000 distinct CDR3 sequences, under 85% of them singletons; the top ten hold more than 10%. The sample comprised lung tumor tissue. All receptors come from a woman between 45 and 65 years old with non-small cell lung cancer.

This clonotype occurred many times. The chain joins TRBV28 to TRBJ1-1; D is ambiguous. The V end was cut by 8 bases, the J end by 11 bases, with 15 bases between. The CDR3 covers 11 residues. In germline, CDR1 is MDHEN, CDR2 SYDVKM. CDR3 DNA sequence: TGTGCCAGCTATGCGAACTTGTGGGCTTTCTTT. Amino acids: CASYANLWAFF.

In its sample, this clonotype was seen a few times. The chain links TRBV5-1 to TRBJ2-6; 7 nucleotides agree with TRBD2. V dropped 0 bases and J dropped 1; count of bases not matched to a gene: 16. Germline lookup yields CDR1 SGHRS and CDR2 YFSETQ. This CDR3 has 21 amino acids. The CDR3 DNA is TGCGCCAGCAGCTTGGTGGCGGACCTTCGACTAGCCGCATCTGGGGCCAACGTCCTGACTTTC. Its translation is CASSLVADLRLAASGANVLTF. The full variable domain, rest sourced from reference TRBV5-1 and TRBJ2-6, is KAGVTQTPRYLIKTRGQQVTLSCSPISGHRSVSWYQQTPGQGLQFLFEYFSETQRNKGNFPGRFSGRQFSNSRSEMNVSTLELGDSALYLCASSLVADLRLAASGANVLTFGAGSRLTVL.

This clonotype turned up a few times. A read error may account for a junction end that differs from germline. This chain links TRBV4-1 with TRBJ2-1; D is perhaps TRBD1 or TRBD2 (6 bases each). This CDR3 is 13 amino acids long. Looked up from germline, CDR1 is MGHRA and CDR2 is YSYEKL. CDR3: CASNQKGDSEQSF. The CDR3 nucleotides read TGTGCCAGCAACCAGAAGGGGGACTCTGAGCAGTCCTTC.

This chain uses TRBV4-2 with TRBJ1-1, with TRBD1 as a possible D gene (6 bases). The CDR3 length is 16 residues. V lost 3 bases and J 5 bases, leaving 19 bases between the germline ends. Looked up from germline, CDR1 is LGHNA and CDR2 is YNFKEQ. CDR3 protein: CASSQQGHWARTEAFF. The CDR3 DNA is TGTGCCAGCAGCCAGCAGGGACACTGGGCGCGGACTGAAGCTTTCTTT.

In the case of this clonotype: Because it lacks the conserved phenylalanine or tryptophan at the end, this CDR3 is likely a read error. This chain connects TRBV18 to TRBJ2-7; a weak D match, TRBD1 (6 bases). Trimming removed 9 bases from V and 4 bases from J, with 16 bases in between. The CDR3 has 13 amino acids. Germline V CDR1 and CDR2: KGHSH, LQKENI. This CDR3 is CASSQGRGYEQYS. In DNA form, the CDR3 reads TGTGCCAGTTCCCAGGGCAGGGGTTACGAGCAGTACTCC.

As for this clonotype: One end of the junction fails to match germline, which may point to a read error. This chain uses TRBV6-6 with TRBJ1-4; D is possibly TRBD1 (6 bases). Germline V gives CDR1 MNHNY, CDR2 SVGAGI (reference sequence). The CDR3 is 16 amino acids. CDR3 nucleotides: TGTGCCGGCAGTGTAGGGACAAGGCCAACTAATGAAAAACTGTTTTTT. Translated: CAGSVGTRPTNEKLFF.

This clonotype was picked up a small number of times. V usage is TRBV25-1 and J usage is TRBJ2-3; 7 bases align to TRBD1. V shed 2 bases, J shed 5 bases, and the junction held 13 bases outside the gene matches. CDR1 is MGHDK and CDR2 is SYGVNS in the germline V gene. This CDR3 is 17 amino acids long. DNA for the CDR3: TGTGCCAGCAGTGAAACCCCTAGGGGGACAGCTGGAGATACGCAGTATTTT. Its translation is CASSETPRGTAGDTQYF. Filled out from reference TRBV25-1 and TRBJ2-3, the complete variable domain reads EADIYQTPRYLVIGTGKKITLECSQTMGHDKMYWYQQDPGMELHLIHYSYGVNSTEKGDLSSESTVSRIRTEHFPLTLESARPSHTSQYLCASSETPRGTAGDTQYFGPGTRLTVL.

The chain has TRBV6-7 and TRBJ2-7; possible D gene TRBD1, 5 bases. TRBV6-7 is an ORF, with its function uncertain. V lost 4 bases, J lost 13 bases, and 29 bases lay in between. CDR3 size: 16 residues. The CDR3 spells CASSSAAPRGPYELYF. The CDR3 DNA reads TGTGCCAGCAGTTCCGCAGCGCCTAGGGGTCCCTACGAGCTATACTTC.

Note on this clonotype: This may be a read error: a much more frequent sequence differs by one nucleotide. The V gene is TRBV5-4, the J gene TRBJ2-7; perhaps TRBD2 as D (6 bases). CDR1 is SGHNT and CDR2 is YYREEE in the germline V gene (reference sequence). This CDR3 spans 12 amino acids. Trimming stripped 5 bases from V and 6 bases from J, with 12 bases between. This chain's CDR3 is CASRGLPPEQYF. The CDR3 bases are TGTGCCAGCAGGGGACTCCCTCCCGAGCAGTACTTC.

As for this clonotype: The germline gene is not matched at one end of the junction; a read error may be the cause. V usage is TRBV7-9 and J usage is TRBJ2-2; maybe TRBD2 (5 bases). Looked up from germline, CDR1 is SEHNR and CDR2 is FQNEAQ (reference sequence). CDR3 length: 14 amino acids. For the CDR3, the DNA is TGTGCCAGCAGCTTAATCCCGAACACCGGGGAGCTGTATTTC. It specifies CASSLIPNTGELYF.

Comment on this clonotype: As the CDR3 is not closed by the conserved phenylalanine or tryptophan, this likely results from a read error. This chain joins TRBV11-2 and TRBJ2-3; TRBD1 is a possible D gene (5 bases). CDR3 size: 13 residues. Germline V gene sequence: CDR1 SGHAT, CDR2 FQNNGV. The CDR3 DNA reads as TGTGCCGGCAGCTTAGACAGAGGAGATACGCAGTATGTT. This gives the protein CAGSLDRGDTQYV.

With respect to this clonotype: A much larger clonotype is one base distant, so this may be a read error. This chain links TRBV28 with TRBJ1-5; maybe TRBD1 (6 bases). Between the trimmed V and J ends, which lost 6 bases and 9 bases, there was a span of 21 bases. Germline V gives CDR1 MDHEN, CDR2 SYDVKM. The CDR3 extends over 15 amino acids. The CDR3: CASSPTRGGGRPQHF. CDR3 DNA sequence: TGTGCCAGCAGCCCGACGAGGGGGGGTGGTCGGCCCCAGCATTTT.

Comments on this clonotype: Since a much larger clone is just one base distant, this may be a read error. The chain uses TRBV7-9 and TRBJ2-7; D is ambiguous. Germline V gives CDR1 SEHNR, CDR2 FQNEAQ (reference sequence). This CDR3 comprises 14 residues. V lost 5 bases and J lost 5, with 16 bases in between. The chain's CDR3 is CASSRTMERNEQYF. CDR3 bases: TGTGCCAGCAGCAGAACTATGGAAAGGAACGAGCAGTACTTC.